The present TCR beta chain was sequenced within a study of early T cells in non-severe SARS-CoV-2 infection. This clonotype was seen at least ten times. The junction shows a germline mismatch at one end, possibly a read error. Unique molecular identifiers (one per individual cDNA molecule) were attached. One entry per CDR3 protein results from TCRdb running MiXCR on the 5' RACE reads. This table has some 71,000 distinct CDR3 sequences, approximately 12% appearing once. There are 18 residues in the CDR3. The clonotype originates from an adult who was a healthcare worker with PCR-confirmed SARS-CoV-2 infection or an uninfected control (not recorded which). The source material was whole blood. The chain employs TRBV12-3 or TRBV12-4 and TRBJ2-1; D possibly corresponds to TRBD1 (6 bases). The CDR3 DNA reads as TGTGCCAGCAGTTTCCGCCCCAAACTGGACAGAGCCTATAATGAGCAGTTCTTC. This codes for CASSFRPKLDRAYNEQFF.